These 5 T cell receptor beta chains were sequenced from one sample in a study of T cell responses to AZD1222 COVID-19 vaccine. Clones were sequenced by immunoSEQ multiplex PCR, and TCRdb holds only the in-frame ones, with some missing. The data hold 150,000 to 200,000 clones, with almost 95% observed a single time. Source: peripheral blood, taken on day 0 of AZD1222 vaccination. These receptors all stem from an adult in good health.

The J gene is TRBJ2-7, the V gene TRBV3-1 (or the pseudogene TRBV3-2); possibly TRBD2 for D (6 bases). V lost 1 base to trimming and J lost 3 bases, with 10 bases between them. Germline assignment: CDR1 LGHDT and CDR2 YNNKEL (reference sequence). This CDR3 has 14 residues. Here the CDR3 reads CASSQVRLGYEQYF. The CDR3 coding sequence is TGTGCCAGCAGCCAAGTTAGACTAGGCTACGAGCAGTACTTC.

The V call is TRBV9, the J call TRBJ2-3; 13 nucleotides align to TRBD2. Unmatched junction bases numbered 1, after V lost 0 bases and J lost 3 bases. The germline V gene encodes CDR1 SGDLS and CDR2 YYNGEE. CDR3 length: 16 residues. The CDR3: CASSVAGLAGTDTQYF. The CDR3 DNA sequence: TGTGCCAGCAGCGTAGCGGGACTAGCGGGAACAGATACGCAGTATTTT.

The J gene is TRBJ1-6, the V gene TRBV6-5, with TRBD1 matching 8 bases. CDR3 length: 14 residues. V shed 6 bases and J 7 bases; nucleotides not matched to a gene: 5. Germline loops: CDR1 MNHEY, CDR2 SVGAGI. The CDR3 loop reads CASSLGQGNSPLHF. In DNA form, the CDR3 reads TGTGCCAGCAGCCTAGGACAGGGCAATTCACCCCTCCACTTT.

This chain uses TRBV28 with TRBJ1-5, with D tentatively TRBD1 (5 bases). Germline CDR1 and CDR2: MDHEN and SYDVKM. The CDR3 is 14 residues long. V was clipped by 6 bases and J by 2 bases, with 11 bases between them. CDR3 protein: CASRAIGGNQPQHF. CDR3 sequence (DNA): TGTGCCAGCAGGGCGATAGGGGGCAATCAGCCCCAGCATTTT.

The chain employs TRBV15 and TRBJ2-1; 11 positions match TRBD2. The CDR3 is 17 amino acids. V lost 4 bases and J lost 4; bases outside the gene matches: 9. The germline V gene encodes CDR1 LNHNV and CDR2 YYDKDF (reference sequence). Written as DNA, the CDR3 is TGTGCCACCAGCAAGATCGGGACTAGCGGACCGTACAATGAGCAGTTCTTC. Translated: CATSKIGTSGPYNEQFF.